Below, 26 T cell receptor beta chains from the same sample are listed, as sequenced in a study of T cell repertoires in ileal Crohn's disease. TCRdb's copy holds only in-frame clones and misses some; the assay was immunoSEQ multiplex PCR. The repertoire includes about 2,300 clones, 93% of them detected once, and about 4% sits in the top ten. Time point in this sample: inflamed ileum from the surgical specimen. The specimen was ileal tissue. The receptor source for this set is an adult with Crohn's disease.

The chain uses TRBV27 and TRBJ2-3; 8 bases line up with TRBD1. V lost 3 bases, J lost 1 base, and 9 bases stayed unmatched. The CDR3 loop spans 17 amino acids. Germline CDR1 is MNHEY and CDR2 is SMNVEV (reference sequence). This CDR3 reads CASSFRVMDRGTDTQYF. The CDR3 DNA follows: TGTGCCAGCAGTTTCCGAGTAATGGACAGGGGCACAGATACGCAGTATTTT.

The CDR3 sequence: CASSEWRDPPYEQYF. The CDR3 DNA reads as TGTGCCAGCAGTGAGTGGCGGGACCCGCCCTACGAGCAGTACTTC. The chain carries TRBV2 and TRBJ2-7; possibly TRBD2 for D (6 bases). Germline CDR1 reads SNHLY; CDR2 reads FYNNEI. This CDR3 contains 15 residues. V was pared by 3 bases and J by 2 bases, with 14 bases between.

The genes are TRBV6-5 and TRBJ2-2; D is possibly TRBD1 (5 bases). CDR3 length: 13 residues. Germline CDR1 reads MNHEY; CDR2 reads SVGAGI. The V end lost 6 bases, the J end lost 5 bases, and 10 bases lay between the germline ends. CDR3 residues: CASRNRLTGELFF. In DNA form, the CDR3 reads TGTGCCAGCAGAAACAGGTTAACCGGGGAGCTGTTTTTT.

This rearrangement joins TRBV11-2 to TRBJ2-5, with 8 bases lining up with TRBD2. V was clipped by 5 bases and J by 4 bases; unmatched bases: 3. Germline CDR1 reads SGHAT; CDR2 reads FQNNGV. This CDR3 has 13 residues. This chain's CDR3 is CASSRTSRETQYF. For the CDR3, the DNA is TGTGCCAGCAGCCGGACTAGCCGAGAGACCCAGTACTTC.

This clone was seen more than once but under ten times. The rearrangement uses TRBV6-5 and TRBJ1-1, with D possibly being TRBD1 (6 bases). This CDR3 comprises 14 residues. CDR1 MNHEY and CDR2 SVGAGI come from the germline V gene. The V and J ends lost 7 bases and 4 bases respectively, with 16 bases between them. The CDR3 loop reads CASNPTGTLTEAFF. CDR3 DNA sequence: TGTGCCAGCAATCCCACAGGGACGCTCACTGAAGCTTTCTTT.

J is TRBJ1-5 and V is TRBV7-2; D is perhaps TRBD1 (6 bases). The CDR3 contains 12 residues. CDR1 and CDR2 from the germline V gene are SGHTA and FQGNSA. Between the trimmed V and J ends, which lost 3 bases and 7 bases, there was a span of 7 bases. CDR3 loop: CASSFRGQPQHF. For the CDR3, the DNA is TGTGCCAGCAGCTTCAGGGGCCAGCCCCAGCATTTT.

The V and J genes are TRBV5-1 and TRBJ2-3; D may be TRBD1 (5 bases). V was clipped by 2 bases and J by 4 bases, with 5 bases between them. Per the germline V gene, CDR1 is SGHRS and CDR2 is YFSETQ. This CDR3 comprises 12 residues. The CDR3, as DNA: TGCGCCAGCAGCTTAGGGGCAGATACGCAGTATTTT. Translating gives CASSLGADTQYF.

This clone was counted once. The genes are TRBV5-1 and TRBJ2-1, with TRBD1 as a possible D gene (6 bases). This CDR3 spans 13 amino acids. The germline gives CDR1 SGHRS, CDR2 YFSETQ. V shed 2 bases and J shed 5 bases, with 8 bases lying between them. CDR3 DNA sequence: TGCGCCAGCAGCTTAAGGACAGACAATGAGCAGTTCTTC. Translated: CASSLRTDNEQFF.

The V gene is TRBV10-3, the J gene TRBJ1-4; D perhaps matches TRBD1 (6 bases). V was clipped by 4 bases and J by 8 bases, with 17 bases between them. This CDR3 contains 15 residues. Per germline, CDR1 ENHRY and CDR2 SYGVKD. The CDR3 spells CAISVGGILGEKLFF. The CDR3 DNA follows: TGTGCCATCAGTGTAGGGGGGATCTTGGGAGAAAAACTGTTTTTT.

This chain uses TRBV11-2 with TRBJ2-3; 9 positions match TRBD2. The CDR3 covers 15 residues. Germline loops: CDR1 SGHAT, CDR2 FQNNGV. With 1 base clipped from V and 4 bases from J, the junction kept 3 bases outside the gene matches. CDR3 bases: TGTGCCAGCAGCTTAGGGGCGGGGGGGCCAGATACGCAGTATTTT. It encodes CASSLGAGGPDTQYF.

Concerning this clone: The germline gene is not matched at one end of the junction; a read error may be the cause. The rearrangement links TRBV7-8 to TRBJ2-5, with 10 bases that match TRBD2. The CDR3 is made up of 15 amino acids. CDR1 is SGHVS, CDR2 FQNEAQ, per germline. The CDR3 region has the DNA TGTGCCGGCAGCGAAAGCGGGGGGGCCAGAGAGACCCAGTACTTC. This codes for CAGSESGGARETQYF.

The rearrangement uses TRBV5-1 and TRBJ2-5; 11 bases are shared with TRBD2. The CDR3 totals 16 residues. J gave up 3 bases and V 4 bases, and 8 bases lay outside the gene matches. Germline V gene sequence: CDR1 SGHRS, CDR2 YFSETQ. CDR3 protein: CASSIGGTSGKETQYF. In DNA, the CDR3 is TGCGCCAGCAGCATCGGAGGGACTAGCGGTAAAGAGACCCAGTACTTC.

The chain joins TRBV11-3 to TRBJ2-1; 10 nucleotides line up with TRBD1. CDR3 size: 14 residues. Germline V gene lookup returns CDR1 SGHNT and CDR2 YENEEA. With 6 bases clipped from V and 5 bases from J, the junction kept 4 bases outside the gene matches. The CDR3 protein is CASRPGQGNNEQFF. The CDR3 bases are TGTGCCAGCAGGCCGGGACAGGGGAACAATGAGCAGTTCTTC.

J is TRBJ1-2 and V is TRBV11-2; D gene unclear. CDR3 length equals 15 residues. The V end lost 0 bases, the J end lost 4 bases, and 12 bases lay between the germline ends. Per germline, CDR1 SGHAT and CDR2 FQNNGV. CDR3 in amino acids: CASSLDLRGVYGYTF. CDR3 nucleotide sequence: TGTGCCAGCAGCTTAGATCTTCGGGGTGTCTATGGCTACACCTTC.

J is TRBJ2-5 and V is TRBV7-6, with 9 bases identical to TRBD1. Losses at the gene ends were 1 base for V and 4 bases for J; bases not matched to a gene: 13. The CDR3 runs to 18 residues. The germline CDR1 and CDR2 sequences are SGHVS and FNYEAQ. DNA of the CDR3: TGTGCCAGCAGCTTAGGATATCCACAGGGGGCGCTCTTAGAGACCCAGTACTTC. This sequence encodes CASSLGYPQGALLETQYF.

The table lists this clone with a count of one. The chain is built from TRBV5-4 and TRBJ1-2; TRBD1 aligns across 9 bases. The germline gives CDR1 SGHNT, CDR2 YYREEE (reference sequence). The CDR3 is made up of 15 amino acids. Trimming at V came to 3 bases and at J to 2 bases, leaving 5 bases not matched to a gene. This chain's CDR3 is CASSSSGTGNYGYTF. As DNA, the CDR3 is TGTGCCAGCAGCTCGTCCGGGACAGGGAACTATGGCTACACCTTC. Full variable domain (missing parts from reference TRBV5-4 and TRBJ1-2): ETGVTQSPTHLIKTRGQQVTLRCSSQSGHNTVSWYQQALGQGPQFIFQYYREEENGRGNFPPRFSGLQFPNYSSELNVNALELDDSALYLCASSSSGTGNYGYTFGSGTRLTVV.

This rearrangement joins TRBV6-1 to TRBJ2-7; TRBD1 agrees at 10 bases. The CDR3 sequence is 14 residues long. Germline trimming cut 7 bases from V and 3 bases from J; bases unmatched to any gene: 6. Germline V gene data show CDR1 as MNHNS and CDR2 as SASEGT. The CDR3 sequence is CASTDRGRNYEQYF. Here the CDR3 DNA reads TGTGCCAGCACTGACAGGGGGCGAAACTACGAGCAGTACTTC.

V usage is TRBV12-5 and J usage is TRBJ1-3; TRBD1 matches 7 bases. The length of the CDR3 is 12 residues. Per germline, CDR1 LGHNT and CDR2 FRNRAP. V dropped 6 bases and J dropped 7; count of bases not matched to a gene: 3. In DNA, the CDR3 is TGTGCTAGTGGAACAGGGGCGAACACCATATATTTT. Encoded protein: CASGTGANTIYF.

V usage is TRBV7-9 and J usage is TRBJ1-2, with unresolved D. The CDR3 covers 13 residues. Germline CDR1 and CDR2: SEHNR and FQNEAQ (reference sequence). Trimming removed 2 bases from V and 6 bases from J, with 10 bases in between. The CDR3 spells CASSLSHPNGYTF. CDR3 sequence (DNA): TGTGCCAGCAGCTTAAGTCATCCGAATGGCTACACCTTC.

The genes are TRBV9 and TRBJ2-7, with D perhaps matching TRBD2 (6 bases). Germline loops: CDR1 SGDLS, CDR2 YYNGEE. The CDR3 is 14 residues long. Between the trimmed V and J ends, which lost 0 bases and 5 bases, there was a span of 12 bases. This chain's CDR3 is CASSVDGSANEQYF. The CDR3 region has the DNA TGTGCCAGCAGCGTAGACGGGAGTGCCAACGAGCAGTACTTC.

This clone was seen once. This chain links TRBV7-3 with TRBJ2-1; 9 nucleotides match TRBD1. The CDR3 spans 15 residues. Germline V lookup: CDR1 SGHTA, CDR2 FQGTGA. V was clipped by 2 bases and J by 3 bases; unmatched bases: 2. CDR3 protein: CASSLGQGIYNEQFF. The CDR3 DNA reads TGTGCCAGCAGCTTAGGACAGGGGATCTACAATGAGCAGTTCTTC.

The chain combines TRBV6-6 with TRBJ1-1, with D tentatively TRBD1 (5 bases). In germline, CDR1 is MNHNY, CDR2 SVGAGI (reference sequence). V gave up 1 base and J gave up 4 bases, with 10 bases separating them. This CDR3 contains 14 residues. In DNA, the CDR3 is TGTGCCAGCAGTTACTGGGGGGGAATCACTGAAGCTTTCTTT. Translated, it gives CASSYWGGITEAFF.

As to this clone: The junction departs from the called germline gene at one end, perhaps through a read error. The V and J genes are TRBV7-7 and TRBJ2-5; 11 nucleotides line up with TRBD1. The length of the CDR3 is 14 residues. The germline V gene encodes CDR1 SSHAT and CDR2 FNYEAQ (reference sequence). DNA of the CDR3: TGTGCTAGCAGCGAGGACAGGGGGCTGGAGACCCAGTACTTC. Amino acids: CASSEDRGLETQYF.

The chain carries TRBV7-9 and TRBJ1-1; TRBD1 matches 8 bases. Germline assignment: CDR1 SEHNR and CDR2 FQNEAQ (reference sequence). J gave up 1 base and V 3 bases, and 4 bases lay outside the gene matches. CDR3 length: 15 amino acids. The CDR3: CASSFAGQGNTEAFF. CDR3 bases: TGTGCCAGCAGCTTCGCAGGACAGGGGAACACTGAAGCTTTCTTT.

The chain has TRBV30 and TRBJ2-2; D gene unclear. The length of the CDR3 is 13 residues. Germline CDR1 reads GTSNPN; CDR2 reads SVGIG (reference sequence). V was pared by 0 bases and J by 6 bases, with 8 bases between. CDR3 nucleotides: TGTGCCTGGAGTGTATCAGTTTCCGGGGAGCTGTTTTTT. Protein product: CAWSVSVSGELFF.

V is TRBV6-5 and J is TRBJ2-2; D gene unclear. Trimming stripped 1 base from V and 5 bases from J, with 2 bases between. CDR3 length: 12 residues. Germline values: CDR1 MNHEY, CDR2 SVGAGI. In nucleotides, the CDR3 is TGTGCCAGCAGTTACTTTACCGGGGAGCTGTTTTTT. Amino acids: CASSYFTGELFF.